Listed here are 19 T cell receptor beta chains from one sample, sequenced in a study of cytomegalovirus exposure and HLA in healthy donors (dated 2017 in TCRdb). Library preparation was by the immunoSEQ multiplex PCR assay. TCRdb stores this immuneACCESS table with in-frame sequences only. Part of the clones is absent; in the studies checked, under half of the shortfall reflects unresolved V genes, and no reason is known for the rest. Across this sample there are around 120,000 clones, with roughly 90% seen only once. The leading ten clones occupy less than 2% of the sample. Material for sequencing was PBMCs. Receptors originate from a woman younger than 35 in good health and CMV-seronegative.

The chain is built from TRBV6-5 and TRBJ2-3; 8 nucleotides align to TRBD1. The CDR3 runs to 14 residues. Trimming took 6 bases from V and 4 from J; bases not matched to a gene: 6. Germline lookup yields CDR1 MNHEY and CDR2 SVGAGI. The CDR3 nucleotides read TGTGCCAGCAGATTAGCACAGGGGGCAGATACGCAGTATTTT. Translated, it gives CASRLAQGADTQYF.

For the CDR3, the DNA is TGTGCCAGCAGCGGCTCGGGAGCGACATACAATGAGCAGTTCTTC. It encodes CASSGSGATYNEQFF. The rearrangement links TRBV9 to TRBJ2-1, with D possibly matching TRBD2 (6 bases). Deletions cut 3 bases from V and 4 bases from J, with 14 bases between. CDR1 and CDR2 from the germline V gene are SGDLS and YYNGEE. The CDR3 length is 15 residues.

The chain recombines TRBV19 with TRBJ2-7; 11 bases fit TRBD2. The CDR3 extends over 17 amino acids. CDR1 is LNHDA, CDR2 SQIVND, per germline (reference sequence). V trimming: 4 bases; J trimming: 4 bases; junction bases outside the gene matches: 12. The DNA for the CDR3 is TGTGCCAGTAGTACAGGGACTAGCGGCCAAGGACGGTACGAGCAGTACTTC. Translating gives CASSTGTSGQGRYEQYF.

CDR3 in amino acids: CASTSGPRLALDEQFF. The CDR3 region has the DNA TGTGCCAGCACCTCGGGCCCCAGACTAGCGCTCGATGAGCAGTTCTTC. The rearrangement joins TRBV7-9 to TRBJ2-1, with 8 bases that match TRBD2. CDR3 size: 16 residues. The germline CDR1 and CDR2 sequences are SEHNR and FQNEAQ (reference sequence). Trimming removed 7 bases from V and 8 bases from J; junction bases left unmatched: 16.

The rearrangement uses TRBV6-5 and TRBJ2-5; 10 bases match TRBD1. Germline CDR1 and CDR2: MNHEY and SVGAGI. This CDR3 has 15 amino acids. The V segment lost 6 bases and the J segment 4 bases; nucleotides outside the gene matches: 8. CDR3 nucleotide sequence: TGTGCCAGCAGGTCCGGGACAGGGGCGGGAGAGACCCAGTACTTC. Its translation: CASRSGTGAGETQYF.

Here the CDR3 reads CASREPGGGIQPQHF. CDR3 DNA sequence: TGTGCCAGCAGGGAACCTGGGGGCGGCATTCAGCCCCAGCATTTT. The chain combines TRBV6-1 with TRBJ1-5; D possibly corresponds to TRBD1 (6 bases). This CDR3 contains 15 residues. Germline lookup yields CDR1 MNHNS and CDR2 SASEGT. V lost 6 bases and J 6 bases, leaving 18 bases between the germline ends.

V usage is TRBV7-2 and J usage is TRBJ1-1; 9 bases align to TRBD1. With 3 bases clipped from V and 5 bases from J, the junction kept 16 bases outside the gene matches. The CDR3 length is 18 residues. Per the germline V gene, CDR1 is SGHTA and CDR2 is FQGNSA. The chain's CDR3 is CASSFGPPGQGRGTEAFF. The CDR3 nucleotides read TGTGCCAGCAGCTTTGGACCGCCGGGACAGGGCCGAGGGACTGAAGCTTTCTTT.

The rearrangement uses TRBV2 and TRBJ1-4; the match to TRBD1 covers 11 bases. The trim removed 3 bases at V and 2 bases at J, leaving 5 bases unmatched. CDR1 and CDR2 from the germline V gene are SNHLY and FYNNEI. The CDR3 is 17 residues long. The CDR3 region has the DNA TGTGCCAGCAGTGACGGACAGGGGGCGCTTACTAATGAAAAACTGTTTTTT. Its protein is CASSDGQGALTNEKLFF.

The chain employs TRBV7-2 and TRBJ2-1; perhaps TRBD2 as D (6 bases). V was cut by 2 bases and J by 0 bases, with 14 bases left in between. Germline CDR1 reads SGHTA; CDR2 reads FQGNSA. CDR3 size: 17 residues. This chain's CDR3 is CASSLTLRESSYNEQFF. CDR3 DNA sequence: TGTGCCAGCAGCTTAACTCTACGGGAGAGCTCCTACAATGAGCAGTTCTTC.

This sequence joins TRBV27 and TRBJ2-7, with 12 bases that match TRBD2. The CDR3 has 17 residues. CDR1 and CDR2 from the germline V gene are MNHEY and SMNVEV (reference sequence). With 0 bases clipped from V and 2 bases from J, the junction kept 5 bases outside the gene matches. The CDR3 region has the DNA TGTGCCAGCAGTTTATCGGCTAGCGGGAGGGTCCCCTACGAGCAGTACTTC. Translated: CASSLSASGRVPYEQYF.

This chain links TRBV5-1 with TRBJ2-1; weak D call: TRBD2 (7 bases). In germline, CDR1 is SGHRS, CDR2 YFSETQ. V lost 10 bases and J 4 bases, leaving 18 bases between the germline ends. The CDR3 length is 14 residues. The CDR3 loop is CACQGSGIYNEQFF. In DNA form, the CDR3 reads TGCGCCTGCCAGGGGAGCGGGATATACAATGAGCAGTTCTTC.

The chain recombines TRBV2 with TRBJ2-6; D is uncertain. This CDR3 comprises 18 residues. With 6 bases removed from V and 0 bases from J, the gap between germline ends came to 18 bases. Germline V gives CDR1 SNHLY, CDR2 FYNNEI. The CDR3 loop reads CASSLWRLRRSGANVLTF. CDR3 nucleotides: TGTGCCAGCAGCCTGTGGAGACTGCGGCGCTCTGGGGCCAACGTCCTGACTTTC.

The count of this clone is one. In nucleotides, the CDR3 is TGTGCCAGCAGTGAATTCCGAGGTGCTAACTATGGCTACACCTTC. This gives the protein CASSEFRGANYGYTF. V usage is TRBV6-1 and J usage is TRBJ1-2; D is uncertain. The germline V and J ends were trimmed by 2 bases and 0 bases, with 10 bases remaining between them. The CDR3 spans 15 residues. Germline assignment: CDR1 MNHNS and CDR2 SASEGT.

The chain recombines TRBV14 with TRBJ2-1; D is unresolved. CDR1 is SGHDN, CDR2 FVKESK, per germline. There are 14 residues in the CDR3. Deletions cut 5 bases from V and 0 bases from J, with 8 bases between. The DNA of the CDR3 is TGTGCCAGCAGCGAGCGAAGCTCCTACAATGAGCAGTTCTTC. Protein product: CASSERSSYNEQFF.

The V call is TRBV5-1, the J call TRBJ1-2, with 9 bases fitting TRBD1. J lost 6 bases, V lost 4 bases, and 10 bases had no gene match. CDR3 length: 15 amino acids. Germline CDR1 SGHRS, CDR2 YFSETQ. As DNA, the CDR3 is TGCGCCAGCAGCGGGGGACAGGGAGGGCTGGATGGCTACACCTTC. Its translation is CASSGGQGGLDGYTF.

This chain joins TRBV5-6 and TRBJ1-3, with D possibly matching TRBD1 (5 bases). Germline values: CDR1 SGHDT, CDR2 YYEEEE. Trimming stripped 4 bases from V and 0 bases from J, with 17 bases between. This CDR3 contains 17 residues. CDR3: CASSRRGREHSGNTIYF. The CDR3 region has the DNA TGTGCCAGCAGCAGGCGGGGGAGGGAACACTCTGGAAACACCATATATTTT. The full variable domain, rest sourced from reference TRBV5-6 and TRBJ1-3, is DAGVTQSPTHLIKTRGQQVTLRCSPKSGHDTVSWYQQALGQGPQFIFQYYEEEERQRGNFPDRFSGHQFPNYSSELNVNALLLGDSALYLCASSRRGREHSGNTIYFGEGSWLTVV.

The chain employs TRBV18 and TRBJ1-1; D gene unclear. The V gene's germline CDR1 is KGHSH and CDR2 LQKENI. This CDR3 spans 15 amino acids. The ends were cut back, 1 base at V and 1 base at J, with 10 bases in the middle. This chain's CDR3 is CASSPLVTANTEAFF. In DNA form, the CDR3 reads TGTGCCAGCTCACCACTGGTTACAGCGAACACTGAAGCTTTCTTT.

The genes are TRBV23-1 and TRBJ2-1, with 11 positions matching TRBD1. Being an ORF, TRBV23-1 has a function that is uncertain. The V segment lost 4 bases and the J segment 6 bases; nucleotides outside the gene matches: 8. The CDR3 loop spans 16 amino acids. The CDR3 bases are TGCGCCAGCAGTCCCGCTCCCGGGACAGGGGGCAATGAGCAGTTCTTC. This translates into CASSPAPGTGGNEQFF.

The CDR3: CASSSKTSGRYEQYF. DNA for the CDR3: TGTGCCAGCAGCTCAAAGACTAGCGGGAGATACGAGCAGTACTTC. V and J are TRBV11-2 and TRBJ2-7; TRBD2 matches at 12 bases. Trimming at V came to 4 bases and at J to 4 bases, leaving 5 bases not matched to a gene. Per the germline V gene, CDR1 is SGHAT and CDR2 is FQNNGV. The CDR3 is 15 amino acids.